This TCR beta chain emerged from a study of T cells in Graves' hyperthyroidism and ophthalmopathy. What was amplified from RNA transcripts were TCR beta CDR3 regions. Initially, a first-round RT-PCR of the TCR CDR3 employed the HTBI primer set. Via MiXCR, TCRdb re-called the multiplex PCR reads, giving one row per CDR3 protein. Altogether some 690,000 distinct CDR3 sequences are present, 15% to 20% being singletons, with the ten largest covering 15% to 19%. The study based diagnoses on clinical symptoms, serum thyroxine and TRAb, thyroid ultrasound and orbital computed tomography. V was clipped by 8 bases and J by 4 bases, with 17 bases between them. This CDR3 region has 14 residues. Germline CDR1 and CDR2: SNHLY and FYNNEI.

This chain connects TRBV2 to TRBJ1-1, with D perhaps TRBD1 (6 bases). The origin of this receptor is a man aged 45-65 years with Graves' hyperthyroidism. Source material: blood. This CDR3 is CASFRERGSTEAFF. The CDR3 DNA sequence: TGTGCCAGCTTCAGGGAGAGGGGGAGCACTGAAGCTTTCTTT.